This entry lists 31 T cell receptor beta chains sequenced from one sample in a study of response to subunit inactivated influenza vaccine. Via MiXCR, TCRdb re-called the RT-PCR reads, giving one row per CDR3 protein. The sample includes 500,000 or so distinct CDR3 sequences, 16% of them seen just once. Sequenced material: CD4+ T cells sorted from PBMCs, taken around 25 months after vaccination. The receptors stem from a man aged 45 to 70 who received an inactivated influenza vaccine.

This clonotype was seen a few times. J is TRBJ2-1 and V is TRBV2; 7 nucleotides align to TRBD1. Trimming at V came to 6 bases and at J to 4 bases, leaving 3 bases not matched to a gene. The CDR3 length is 13 residues. Germline V gene sequence: CDR1 SNHLY, CDR2 FYNNEI. Here the CDR3 reads CASRMGQYNEQFF. DNA for the CDR3: TGTGCCAGCAGAATGGGACAGTACAATGAGCAGTTCTTC.

The V and J genes are TRBV7-9 and TRBJ2-5; D uncertain. The CDR3 totals 15 residues. Germline assignment: CDR1 SEHNR and CDR2 FQNEAQ (reference sequence). The germline V and J ends were trimmed by 1 base and 3 bases, with 12 bases remaining between them. CDR3 sequence: CASSLEGSQEETQYF. For the CDR3, the DNA is TGTGCCAGCAGCTTAGAAGGTAGCCAGGAAGAGACCCAGTACTTC.

The J gene is TRBJ2-5, the V gene TRBV30, with D perhaps matching TRBD1 (5 bases). The germline V gene encodes CDR1 GTSNPN and CDR2 SVGIG (reference sequence). CDR3 length: 13 amino acids. Trimming cost V 2 bases and J 4 bases, with 11 bases left between them. The CDR3 loop is CAWSSGFGETQYF. The DNA of the CDR3 is TGTGCCTGGAGTTCAGGGTTTGGAGAGACCCAGTACTTC.

This clonotype was counted a few times. The chain uses TRBV5-1 and TRBJ2-2, with 8 bases lining up with TRBD1. The germline gives CDR1 SGHRS, CDR2 YFSETQ. V shed 4 bases and J 5 bases; nucleotides not matched to a gene: 4. This CDR3 is 14 amino acids long. CDR3: CASSAGQVTGELFF. As DNA, the CDR3 is TGCGCCAGCAGCGCGGGACAGGTTACCGGGGAGCTGTTTTTT. Drawing the rest from reference TRBV5-1 and TRBJ2-2, the complete variable domain is KAGVTQTPRYLIKTRGQQVTLSCSPISGHRSVSWYQQTPGQGLQFLFEYFSETQRNKGNFPGRFSGRQFSNSRSEMNVSTLELGDSALYLCASSAGQVTGELFFGEGSRLTVL.

This clonotype was counted many times. The gene calls are TRBV3-1 and TRBJ2-3; D might be TRBD2 (5 bases). CDR3 length: 15 residues. CDR1 is LGHDT, CDR2 YNNKEL, per germline (reference sequence). V was trimmed by 4 bases and J by 0 bases, leaving 11 bases between them. As DNA, the CDR3 is TGTGCCAGCAGCCGGAGCGGACCTAGCACAGATACGCAGTATTTT. Translated, it gives CASSRSGPSTDTQYF.

This clonotype has only a few counts. This rearrangement joins TRBV20-1 to TRBJ1-1; maybe TRBD1 (5 bases). The V end was cut by 8 bases, the J end by 2 bases, with 15 bases between. Per germline, CDR1 DFQATT and CDR2 SNEGSKA (reference sequence). The CDR3 is 13 amino acids. The CDR3 bases are TGCAGTTTAATCCGGGGGTCAAACACTGAAGCTTTCTTT. It is translated as CSLIRGSNTEAFF.

This clonotype was counted only a few times. V is TRBV20-1 and J is TRBJ2-7; D is possibly TRBD1 (6 bases). The CDR3 loop spans 12 amino acids. In germline, CDR1 is DFQATT, CDR2 SNEGSKA (reference sequence). V gave up 1 base and J gave up 5 bases, with 9 bases separating them. CDR3 region: CSARVTGNEQYF. Written as DNA, the CDR3 is TGCAGTGCTAGAGTTACAGGGAACGAGCAGTACTTC.

This clonotype was seen only a few times. This rearrangement joins TRBV5-1 to TRBJ1-2; D not resolved. Germline lookup yields CDR1 SGHRS and CDR2 YFSETQ. This CDR3 has 14 residues. Deletions cut 4 bases from V and 6 bases from J, with 16 bases between. DNA of the CDR3: TGCGCCAGCAGCGATCGAATGGGAGGTCATGGCTACACCTTC. Translating it yields CASSDRMGGHGYTF.

This clonotype has a handful of counts. The chain links TRBV20-1 to TRBJ2-3, with D perhaps being TRBD1 or TRBD2 (6 bases each). Per the germline V gene, CDR1 is DFQATT and CDR2 is SNEGSKA (reference sequence). Deletions cut 4 bases from V and 4 bases from J, with 18 bases between. The CDR3 is 15 amino acids. The DNA for the CDR3 is TGCAGTGCTACTACAGGGATGGGGGGCTCAGATACGCAGTATTTT. As protein: CSATTGMGGSDTQYF.

The chain has TRBV4-2 and TRBJ2-4, with D uncertain. The CDR3 has 17 amino acids. Looked up from germline, CDR1 is LGHNA and CDR2 is YNFKEQ. V was pared by 0 bases and J by 0 bases, with 12 bases between. The CDR3 region is CASSQDKSPGAKNIQYF. DNA for the CDR3: TGTGCCAGCAGCCAAGACAAGTCCCCGGGAGCCAAAAACATTCAGTACTTC.

The chain has TRBV3-1 and TRBJ1-6, with 9 bases identical to TRBD1. V was clipped by 2 bases and J by 7 bases; unmatched bases: 3. This CDR3 has 15 residues. The germline gives CDR1 LGHDT, CDR2 YNNKEL (reference sequence). The CDR3 DNA sequence: TGTGCCAGCAGCCAAATAGGACAGGGGAATTCACCCCTCCACTTT. Translated: CASSQIGQGNSPLHF.

The chain combines TRBV2 with TRBJ2-7, with 11 bases identical to TRBD1. V lost 10 bases and J lost 5; bases outside the gene matches: 7. Germline V gene sequence: CDR1 SNHLY, CDR2 FYNNEI. The CDR3 has 13 residues. Written as DNA, the CDR3 is TGTGCCACTGCCGGGACAGGGGGGGACGAGCAGTACTTC. Translation gives CATAGTGGDEQYF.

This clonotype appeared a few times. V gene TRBV29-1 combines with J gene TRBJ2-5; D is ambiguous. The CDR3 sequence is 13 residues long. Germline V lookup: CDR1 SQVTM, CDR2 ANQGSEA. Trimming removed 3 bases from V and 2 bases from J, with 10 bases in between. The CDR3 DNA reads TGCAGCGTTGAGCGGCAGCAACAAGAGACCCAGTACTTC. Its translation is CSVERQQQETQYF.

This chain uses TRBV2 with TRBJ2-1, with TRBD2 identical over 14 bases. The CDR3 sequence is 15 residues long. Trimming removed 6 bases from V and 10 bases from J; junction bases left unmatched: 8. Looked up from germline, CDR1 is SNHLY and CDR2 is FYNNEI. The CDR3 sequence: CASRGTSGRGEEQFF. CDR3 sequence (DNA): TGTGCCAGCAGAGGGACTAGCGGGAGAGGGGAAGAGCAGTTCTTC.

This clonotype was seen more than once but under ten times. The J gene is TRBJ2-1, the V gene TRBV12-3 or TRBV12-4; 10 nucleotides agree with TRBD2. This CDR3 is 18 amino acids long. The junction had 11 bases not matched to a gene; V was cut back by 1 base and J by 5 bases. CDR3 residues: CASSLGTSGSRTDNEQFF. The DNA of the CDR3 is TGTGCCAGCAGTTTAGGGACTAGCGGCTCCCGTACAGACAATGAGCAGTTCTTC.

This clonotype appeared many times. J is TRBJ2-7 and V is TRBV29-1, with 7 bases matching TRBD2. The V segment lost 7 bases and the J segment 2 bases; nucleotides outside the gene matches: 20. The CDR3 has 17 residues. CDR1 and CDR2 (germline): SQVTM, ANQGSEA. The CDR3 spells CSGPKAGLGLTPYEQYF. CDR3 DNA: TGCAGCGGCCCGAAGGCAGGGCTGGGACTAACCCCCTACGAGCAGTACTTC.

This clonotype has only a few counts. A junction end diverges from the germline sequence, so it may reflect a read error. V is TRBV14 and J is TRBJ2-1; 9 nucleotides line up with TRBD1. The CDR3 consists of 15 residues. The germline V gene encodes CDR1 SGHDN and CDR2 FVKESK. The CDR3 DNA reads TGTGCCAGCAGCCCCCGGGACAGGGTTTACAATGGGCAGTTCTTC. Translated: CASSPRDRVYNGQFF.

This clonotype was detected a few times. The chain combines TRBV28 with TRBJ1-5, with a tentative D call TRBD1 (6 bases). Trimming removed 6 bases from V and 6 bases from J, with 12 bases in between. The length of the CDR3 is 13 residues. The germline gives CDR1 MDHEN, CDR2 SYDVKM. The CDR3, as DNA: TGTGCCAGCAGCCGACAGGAGGCTCAGCCCCAGCATTTT. This encodes CASSRQEAQPQHF.

This clonotype showed up just a few times. This chain uses TRBV5-1 with TRBJ2-7, with D unclear. CDR1 is SGHRS, CDR2 YFSETQ, per germline. Trimming cost V 0 bases and J 2 bases, with 9 bases left between them. CDR3 length: 14 residues. CDR3 loop: CASSLVAQAYEQYF. The CDR3 region has the DNA TGCGCCAGCAGCTTGGTTGCCCAGGCCTACGAGCAGTACTTC. Full variable domain (outside the CDR3, taken from reference TRBV5-1 and TRBJ2-7): KAGVTQTPRYLIKTRGQQVTLSCSPISGHRSVSWYQQTPGQGLQFLFEYFSETQRNKGNFPGRFSGRQFSNSRSEMNVSTLELGDSALYLCASSLVAQAYEQYFGPGTRLTVT.

This clonotype was found a few times. J is TRBJ2-1 and V is TRBV29-1, with unresolved D. Trimming removed 4 bases at V and 2 bases at J, with 9 bases between. CDR1 is SQVTM and CDR2 is ANQGSEA in the germline V gene. This CDR3 region has 13 residues. In DNA form, the CDR3 reads TGCAGCGTTGCAAGACGACCCTACAATGAGCAGTTCTTC. The encoded protein is CSVARRPYNEQFF.

Only a few counts were recorded for this clonotype. The chain employs TRBV2 and TRBJ2-1; 11 bases match TRBD2. The V gene's germline CDR1 is SNHLY and CDR2 FYNNEI. The CDR3 contains 11 residues. After removal of 7 bases from V and 14 bases from J, the junction contained 4 bases not matched to a gene. CDR3 coding DNA: TGTGCCAGCACCGTAGCGGGGGGGAAGTTCTTC. Its protein product is CASTVAGGKFF.

This clonotype occurred a few times. The gene calls are TRBV28 and TRBJ2-2; possible D gene TRBD2, 6 bases. Trimming took off 6 bases at V and 3 bases at J, with 14 bases between the two ends. The germline gives CDR1 MDHEN, CDR2 SYDVKM. The CDR3 consists of 15 residues. Written as DNA, the CDR3 is TGTGCCAGCAGGCCCTGGACTACCTACACCGGGGAGCTGTTTTTT. It is translated as CASRPWTTYTGELFF.

This clonotype was counted a few times. The V and J genes are TRBV12-3 or TRBV12-4 and TRBJ2-7, with unresolved D. This CDR3 has 14 amino acids. Trimming took 5 bases from V and 3 from J, leaving 14 bases between them. Written as DNA, the CDR3 is TGTGCCAGCAGTCCGTGGGCCGCAGGCTACGAGCAGTACTTC. It is translated as CASSPWAAGYEQYF.

This clonotype was detected many times. The chain combines TRBV5-1 with TRBJ2-3, with TRBD1 matching over 7 bases. Germline CDR1 reads SGHRS; CDR2 reads YFSETQ. V dropped 4 bases and J dropped 3; count of bases not matched to a gene: 8. There are 15 residues in the CDR3. The CDR3 here is CASSEGTELTDTQYF. Here the CDR3 DNA reads TGCGCCAGCAGCGAGGGGACAGAGCTAACAGATACGCAGTATTTT.

This clonotype was seen a few times. V usage is TRBV28 and J usage is TRBJ1-1; no definite D call. This CDR3 is built from 13 residues. Trimming shortened V by 6 bases and J by 0 bases, and 8 bases separated the two germline ends. Germline V gives CDR1 MDHEN, CDR2 SYDVKM. The CDR3 here is CASRIGVNTEAFF. CDR3 sequence (DNA): TGTGCCAGCAGAATCGGGGTGAACACTGAAGCTTTCTTT.

This clonotype was picked up a small number of times. The rearrangement joins TRBV3-1 to TRBJ1-2, with a possible D match to TRBD1 (6 bases). V shed 1 base and J shed 3 bases, with 12 bases lying between them. The CDR3 spans 15 residues. Germline V CDR1 and CDR2: LGHDT, YNNKEL (reference sequence). CDR3 nucleotides: TGTGCCAGCAGCCAAGGGACAGTCGCCTACTATGGCTACACCTTC. Encoded protein: CASSQGTVAYYGYTF.

The V gene is TRBV7-2, the J gene TRBJ1-1; possibly TRBD1 for D (5 bases). The CDR3 loop spans 13 amino acids. Germline-derived CDR1 and CDR2 are SGHTA and FQGNSA. V shed 1 base and J shed 4 bases, with 7 bases lying between them. The chain's CDR3 is CASSLGDGTEAFF. DNA for the CDR3: TGTGCCAGCAGCTTAGGGGACGGCACTGAAGCTTTCTTT.

V usage is TRBV6-2 or TRBV6-3 and J usage is TRBJ1-6; D is uncertain. The CDR3 covers 14 residues. Germline-derived CDR1 and CDR2 are MNHEY and SVGEGT. Trimming left V 8 bases short and J 5 bases short, with 13 bases between. In DNA, the CDR3 is TGTGCCAGCGCTCCGATGAGAGATAATTCACCCCTCCACTTT. Translation: CASAPMRDNSPLHF.

The table lists this clonotype with a few counts. The rearrangement links TRBV29-1 to TRBJ2-3; 9 bases are shared with TRBD1. Trimming took 1 base from V and 2 from J; bases not matched to a gene: 13. The CDR3 has 18 amino acids. Germline CDR1 and CDR2: SQVTM and ANQGSEA. The CDR3 bases are TGCAGCGTTGAAGTATGGGGTAGGACAGGGGCCAACACAGATACGCAGTATTTT. Translation: CSVEVWGRTGANTDTQYF.

The chain uses TRBV5-1 and TRBJ2-7; 7 bases match TRBD2. The CDR3 is made up of 14 amino acids. The germline CDR1 and CDR2 sequences are SGHRS and YFSETQ. The V segment lost 4 bases and the J segment 4 bases; nucleotides outside the gene matches: 8. The CDR3 sequence: CASSKTSEIYEQYF. In DNA form, the CDR3 reads TGCGCCAGCAGCAAAACTAGCGAGATATACGAGCAGTACTTC.

This chain joins TRBV20-1 and TRBJ1-4, with D possibly being TRBD1 (5 bases). Trimming pared 0 bases from V and 11 bases from J, leaving 19 bases between. The CDR3 has 15 residues. Per germline, CDR1 DFQATT and CDR2 SNEGSKA (reference sequence). CDR3 coding DNA: TGCAGTGCTAGAGATCACATCGTCACAGACAGTAAACTGTTTTTT. It specifies CSARDHIVTDSKLFF.